A single sample is the source of the 17 T cell receptor beta chains below, sequenced in a study of blood T cell repertoires in COVID-19. Here immunoSEQ multiplex PCR was the method, and the copy in TCRdb shows in-frame clones only, minus some. This table holds approximately 300,000 clones, around 87% found once. The specimen was PBMCs or T cells enriched from blood (not recorded which). Receptor source: a woman under 40 who had recovered from COVID-19.

To note about this clone: A read error is likely, as this CDR3 ends without the conserved phenylalanine or tryptophan. The DNA is omitted, as the CDR3 cannot be located on it reliably, and the CDR3 follows TCRdb's listing. The rearrangement links TRBV27 to TRBJ1-1. Including both end residues, the CDR3 is 9 amino acids long. Germline CDR1 and CDR2: MNHEY and SMNVEV (reference sequence). The CDR3 loop is CASSLGSGV.

The V and J genes are TRBV7-3 and TRBJ1-1; D remains unclear. The CDR3 is 15 amino acids. Germline V gene data show CDR1 as SGHTA and CDR2 as FQGTGA. V was clipped by 5 bases and J by 2 bases, with 15 bases between them. Written as DNA, the CDR3 is TGTGCCAGCAGCCCCTCGGCAGTACTAAACACTGAAGCTTTCTTT. Translation: CASSPSAVLNTEAFF.

The chain carries TRBV19 and TRBJ1-2; D gene uncertain. The CDR3 spans 10 residues. Germline V gene data show CDR1 as LNHDA and CDR2 as SQIVND (reference sequence). V gave up 7 bases and J gave up 8 bases, with 8 bases separating them. In DNA, the CDR3 is TGTGCCAGTATTGGAGAAGGCTACACCTTC. Translated, it gives CASIGEGYTF.

The J gene is TRBJ1-4, the V gene TRBV11-1, with 10 bases lining up with TRBD1. CDR3 length equals 16 residues. Germline V gene sequence: CDR1 SGHAT, CDR2 FQDESV (reference sequence). The V gene end was trimmed by 7 bases and the J gene end by 8 bases; junction bases not matched to a gene: 13. The CDR3 DNA sequence: TGTGCCAGCACCGGGACAGGGGTGAACGGGAGGGAAAAACTGTTTTTT. Translation gives CASTGTGVNGREKLFF.

The V call is TRBV19, the J call TRBJ2-2; 8 nucleotides match TRBD2. The trim removed 7 bases at V and 7 bases at J, leaving 5 bases unmatched. Germline V gives CDR1 LNHDA, CDR2 SQIVND (reference sequence). This CDR3 contains 13 residues. For the CDR3, the DNA is TGTGCCAGTAAAGGGCTAGCGGGCGGGGAGCTGTTTTTT. Translated: CASKGLAGGELFF.

This rearrangement joins TRBV5-6 to TRBJ1-2, with D possibly being TRBD1 (6 bases). The CDR3 runs to 12 residues. V lost 5 bases, J lost 6 bases, and 11 bases lay in between. Germline V gene sequence: CDR1 SGHDT, CDR2 YYEEEE. The CDR3 is CASRLQGDGYTF. In DNA, the CDR3 is TGTGCCAGCAGGTTACAGGGTGATGGCTACACCTTC.

The chain couples TRBV10-2 to TRBJ2-5, with 7 positions matching TRBD1. CDR1 and CDR2 from the germline V gene are WSHSY and SAAADI. The CDR3 contains 15 residues. Trimming at V came to 3 bases and at J to 1 base, leaving 5 bases not matched to a gene. Here the CDR3 reads CASSEGQGVQETQYF. In DNA, the CDR3 is TGCGCCAGCAGTGAAGGTCAGGGGGTCCAAGAGACCCAGTACTTC.

The genes are TRBV29-1 and TRBJ1-1; D not resolved. V was trimmed by 4 bases and J by 5 bases, leaving 14 bases between them. The CDR3 is 13 residues long. Looked up from germline, CDR1 is SQVTM and CDR2 is ANQGSEA. The DNA of the CDR3 is TGCAGCGTTGTGGGCAGGCTGTGGACTGAAGCTTTCTTT. Amino acid sequence: CSVVGRLWTEAFF. Full variable domain (outside the CDR3, taken from reference TRBV29-1 and TRBJ1-1): SAVISQKPSRDICQRGTSLTIQCQVDSQVTMMFWYRQQPGQSLTLIATANQGSEATYESGFVIDKFPISRPNLTFSTLTVSNMSPEDSSIYLCSVVGRLWTEAFFGQGTRLTVV.

The chain is built from TRBV5-5 and TRBJ1-1, with TRBD1 matching over 9 bases. The CDR3 runs to 15 residues. V trimming: 4 bases; J trimming: 10 bases; junction bases outside the gene matches: 14. Germline CDR1 reads SGHKS; CDR2 reads YYEKEE (reference sequence). The CDR3 DNA follows: TGTGCCAGCAGCCCCGGGACAGGGTATTCCTGGGGAGCTTTCTTT. Translated, it gives CASSPGTGYSWGAFF.

V is TRBV4-3 and J is TRBJ1-6; TRBD1 aligns across 8 bases. Losses at the gene ends were 2 bases for V and 9 bases for J; bases not matched to a gene: 6. The CDR3 spans 15 residues. Germline values: CDR1 LGHNA, CDR2 YSLEER. CDR3 bases: TGCGCCAGCAGCCAACCGGACAGGGAGGGTTCACCCCTCCACTTT. It codes for CASSQPDREGSPLHF.

The J gene is TRBJ1-2, the V gene TRBV10-3; 8 bases align to TRBD1. Per the germline V gene, CDR1 is ENHRY and CDR2 is SYGVKD. V gave up 10 bases and J gave up 8 bases; unmatched junction bases: 12. There are 13 residues in the CDR3. The CDR3 bases are TGTGCCACCACCCTCGACAGGGGAGGAGGCTACACCTTC. Translating it yields CATTLDRGGGYTF.

The rearrangement uses TRBV9 and TRBJ2-4; D gene ambiguous. The CDR3 covers 13 residues. The V gene's germline CDR1 is SGDLS and CDR2 YYNGEE. V dropped 6 bases and J dropped 5 bases, with 12 bases sitting between them. The CDR3 protein is CASNMGFENIQYF. CDR3 in DNA: TGTGCCAGCAATATGGGCTTCGAAAACATTCAGTACTTC.

The gene calls are TRBV27 and TRBJ2-1, with 12 bases aligning to TRBD2. The V gene end was trimmed by 3 bases and the J gene end by 8 bases; junction bases not matched to a gene: 8. The CDR3 length is 16 residues. The V gene's germline CDR1 is MNHEY and CDR2 SMNVEV (reference sequence). CDR3 loop: CASSLQTSGGPDEQFF. The CDR3 coding sequence is TGTGCCAGCAGTTTGCAAACTAGCGGGGGGCCAGATGAGCAGTTCTTC.

This clone was seen a handful of times. This chain uses TRBV5-6 with TRBJ1-5; D might be TRBD1 (6 bases). This CDR3 region has 13 residues. Deletions cut 2 bases from V and 5 bases from J, with 8 bases between. The germline V gene encodes CDR1 SGHDT and CDR2 YYEEEE. The CDR3 bases are TGTGCCAGCAGCTTCTACAGGGATCAGCCCCAGCATTTT. It translates to CASSFYRDQPQHF.

V usage is TRBV5-1 and J usage is TRBJ1-5; 10 bases are shared with TRBD1. Germline CDR1 is SGHRS and CDR2 is YFSETQ. The V gene end was trimmed by 4 bases and the J gene end by 4 bases; junction bases not matched to a gene: 5. The CDR3 is made up of 15 amino acids. The CDR3 region has the DNA TGCGCCAGCAGCGAGGGGACAGGGGAGAATCAGCCCCAGCATTTT. This encodes CASSEGTGENQPQHF.

In the case of this clone: Its ends do not fully match the called genes, so a read error is possible. The rearrangement joins TRBV7-7 to TRBJ2-1; TRBD2 aligns across 11 bases. This CDR3 is built from 18 residues. Germline loops: CDR1 SSHAT, CDR2 FNYEAQ (reference sequence). CDR3 DNA sequence: TGTGCTAGCAGCTTAGCGCCTGTGGGGACTAGCGGCCCCAATGAGCAGTTCTTC. Translation gives CASSLAPVGTSGPNEQFF.

The V gene is TRBV7-8, the J gene TRBJ1-1; possible D gene TRBD1, 5 bases. Trimming took 3 bases from V and 7 from J, leaving 9 bases between them. Looked up from germline, CDR1 is SGHVS and CDR2 is FQNEAQ. The CDR3 is 12 residues long. The CDR3 loop reads CASSFDRFEAFF. The DNA of the CDR3 is TGTGCCAGCAGCTTCGACAGATTTGAAGCTTTCTTT.